The 5 T cell receptor beta chains below were found in one sample sequenced in a study of metastatic and nonmetastatic thyroid tumors. TCRdb re-called the PCR reads through MiXCR. The table has around 17,000 clones, around 22% seen once. No patient received treatment before thyroid surgery. Input material: adjacent normal tissue. The receptors derive from a female donor with papillary thyroid cancer or a benign thyroid nodule (not recorded which). Some clones in this sample may be carry-over from other donors' samples.

CDR3 in DNA: TGTGCCATCAGTGACTCAGATACGCAGTATTTT. The encoded protein is CAISDSDTQYF. The gene calls are TRBV10-3 and TRBJ2-3; D remains unclear. This CDR3 contains 11 residues. Trimming pared 3 bases from V and 4 bases from J, leaving 2 bases between. From germline, CDR1 is ENHRY and CDR2 SYGVKD.

About this clone itself: The junction and the germline gene differ at one end; a read error may be behind it. The chain joins TRBV24-1 to TRBJ2-5, with 13 bases identical to TRBD2. The CDR3 runs 16 residues. CDR1 KGHDR and CDR2 SFDVKD come from the germline V gene. Here the CDR3 reads CATSDPTTSGRETEYF. The CDR3 coding sequence is TGTGCCACCAGTGATCCGACTACTAGCGGGAGGGAGACCGAGTACTTC.

This clone was observed at least ten times. The chain links TRBV15 to TRBJ2-7; 12 bases are shared with TRBD2. The V segment lost 1 base and the J segment 5 bases; nucleotides outside the gene matches: 3. The CDR3 covers 15 residues. The germline V gene has CDR1 LNHNV and CDR2 YYDKDF (reference sequence). The CDR3 here is CATSRVASGRDEQYF. In DNA, the CDR3 is TGTGCCACCAGCAGAGTGGCTAGCGGGAGGGACGAGCAGTACTTC.

This clone was picked up many times. V and J are TRBV6-1 and TRBJ1-6; the D gene is possibly TRBD1 (5 bases). Germline CDR1 is MNHNS and CDR2 is SASEGT. Between the trimmed V and J ends, which lost 3 bases and 8 bases, there was a span of 17 bases. The CDR3 contains 16 residues. CDR3 in amino acids: CASSEVARDGYSPLHF. For the CDR3, the DNA is TGTGCCAGCAGTGAGGTAGCCCGGGACGGATATTCACCCCTCCACTTT.

The chain employs TRBV27 and TRBJ1-1; D may be TRBD1 (6 bases). The CDR3 extends over 18 amino acids. Trimming shortened V by 6 bases and J by 4 bases, and 27 bases separated the two germline ends. CDR1 is MNHEY and CDR2 is SMNVEV in the germline V gene (reference sequence). The DNA for the CDR3 is TGTGCCAGCAGCGTGGGGGCGCCAGGAGACATTACGGTCACTGAAGCTTTCTTT. Translating it yields CASSVGAPGDITVTEAFF.